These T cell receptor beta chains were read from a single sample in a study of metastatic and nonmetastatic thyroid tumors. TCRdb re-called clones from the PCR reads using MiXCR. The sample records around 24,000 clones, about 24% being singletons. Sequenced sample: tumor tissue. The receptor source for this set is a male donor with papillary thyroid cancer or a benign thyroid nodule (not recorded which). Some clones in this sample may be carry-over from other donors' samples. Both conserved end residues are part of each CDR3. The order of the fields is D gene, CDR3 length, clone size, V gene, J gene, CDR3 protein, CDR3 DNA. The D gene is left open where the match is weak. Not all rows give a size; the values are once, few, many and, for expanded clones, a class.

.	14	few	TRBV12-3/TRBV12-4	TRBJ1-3	CASSLGGSGNTIYF	TGTGCCAGCAGTTTGGGGGGCTCTGGAAACACCATATATTTT
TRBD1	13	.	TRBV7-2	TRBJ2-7	CASSSRDRYEPYF	TGTGCCAGCAGCAGCCGGGACAGGTACGAGCCGTACTTC
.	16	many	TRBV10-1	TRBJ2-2	CASSETTGRGVGELFF	TGCGCCAGCAGTGAGACGACAGGACGGGGGGTCGGGGAGCTGTTTTTT
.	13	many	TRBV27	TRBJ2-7	CASRALSGYEQYF	TGTGCCAGCAGAGCTCTTAGCGGTTACGAGCAGTACTTC
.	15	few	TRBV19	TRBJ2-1	CAISIGLPVFAEQFF	TGTGCCATTAGTATTGGGCTCCCCGTCTTTGCTGAGCAGTTCTTC
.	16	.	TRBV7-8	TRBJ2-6	CASSLVVFSGANVLTF	TGTGCCAGCAGCTTAGTGGTGTTCTCTGGGGCCAACGTCCTGACTTTC
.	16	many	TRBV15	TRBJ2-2	CATRAPGHTNTGELFF	TGTGCCACCCGGGCCCCCGGGCACACGAACACCGGGGAGCTGTTTTTT
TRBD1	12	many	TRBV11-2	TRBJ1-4	CASSYRTGKLFF	TGTGCCAGCAGCTACCGGACAGGAAAACTGTTTTTT
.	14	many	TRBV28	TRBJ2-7	CASSKLGRPYEQYF	TGTGCCAGCAGCAAGCTGGGCAGGCCCTACGAGCAGTACTTC
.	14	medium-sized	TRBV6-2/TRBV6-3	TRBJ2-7	CATQARHSSYEQYF	TGTGCCACCCAGGCGCGGCATAGCTCCTACGAGCAGTACTTC
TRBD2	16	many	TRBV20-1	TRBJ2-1	CSAPGLAVVGYNEQFF	TGCAGTGCTCCGGGACTAGCGGTGGTAGGTTACAACGAGCAGTTCTTC
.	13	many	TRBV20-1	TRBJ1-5	CSARGVLGKPQHF	TGCAGTGCTAGAGGGGTCCTGGGGAAGCCCCAGCATTTT
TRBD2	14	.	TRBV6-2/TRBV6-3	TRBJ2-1	CASSSGKDYKEHFF	TGTGCCAGCTCTAGCGGGAAGGACTACAAAGAGCACTTCTTC
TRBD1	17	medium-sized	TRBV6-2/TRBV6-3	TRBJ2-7	CASSYRWDRGWNYEQYF	TGTGCCAGCAGTTACCGATGGGACAGGGGTTGGAACTACGAGCAGTACTTC
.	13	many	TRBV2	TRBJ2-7	CASSNPETYEQYF	TGTGCCAGCAGTAATCCGGAGACCTACGAGCAGTACTTC
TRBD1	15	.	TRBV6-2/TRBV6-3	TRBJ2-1	CAGRLTGGSHNEQFF	TGTGCCGGCAGACTTACAGGGGGATCTCACAATGAGCAGTTCTTC
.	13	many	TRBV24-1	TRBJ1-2	CATSDYQGRGYTF	TGTGCCACCAGTGATTACCAAGGTCGAGGCTACACCTTC